The 17 T cell receptor beta chains listed next were all sequenced from one sample in a study of cytomegalovirus exposure and HLA in healthy donors. Generated by immunoSEQ multiplex PCR, the TCRdb table keeps only in-frame clones and is missing some. The profile shows some 250,000 clones, 90% of them singletons. The source material was PBMCs. The source of these receptors is a woman aged 18-29 years in good health and CMV-seronegative.

This chain links TRBV9 with TRBJ2-7, with D possibly being TRBD1 (6 bases). V was pared by 0 bases and J by 6 bases, with 7 bases between. This CDR3 spans 12 amino acids. CDR1 is SGDLS, CDR2 YYNGEE, per germline. As DNA, the CDR3 is TGTGCCAGCAGCGTAGCAGGGGCCGAGCAGTACTTC. Protein: CASSVAGAEQYF.

The chain combines TRBV12-5 with TRBJ2-7, with 7 bases matching TRBD1. CDR3 size: 16 residues. Germline-derived CDR1 and CDR2 are LGHNT and FRNRAP. J gave up 3 bases and V 1 base, and 9 bases lay outside the gene matches. The CDR3 region has the DNA TGTGCTAGTGGTTTGGCTCTAGACAGGGTGTTCTACGAGCAGTACGTC. As protein: CASGLALDRVFYEQYV.

This clone was counted only a few times. The chain recombines TRBV25-1 with TRBJ1-1; maybe TRBD1 (5 bases). The CDR3 loop spans 11 amino acids. The V end lost 2 bases, the J end lost 7 bases, and 5 bases lay between the germline ends. Germline loops: CDR1 MGHDK, CDR2 SYGVNS. CDR3 region: CASSETGEAFF. The CDR3 nucleotides read TGTGCCAGCAGTGAAACAGGTGAAGCTTTCTTT.

This clone was seen only once. The chain recombines TRBV19 with TRBJ1-2; TRBD1 is a possible D gene (5 bases). The CDR3 is 16 amino acids. Per germline, CDR1 LNHDA and CDR2 SQIVND (reference sequence). The ends were cut back, 3 bases at V and 4 bases at J, with 18 bases in the middle. The CDR3 region has the DNA TGTGCCAGTAGTATGTTCGGAGGGACCTCCGTCTATGGCTACACCTTC. Amino acids: CASSMFGGTSVYGYTF.

This sequence joins TRBV27 and TRBJ2-1; D may be TRBD1 (5 bases). V lost 6 bases to trimming and J lost 3 bases, with 9 bases between them. There are 13 residues in the CDR3. Germline lookup yields CDR1 MNHEY and CDR2 SMNVEV (reference sequence). The CDR3 DNA follows: TGTGCCAGCAGCCCTGACAGCTACAATGAGCAGTTCTTC. Amino acids: CASSPDSYNEQFF.

This rearrangement joins TRBV5-5 to TRBJ2-7; 9 nucleotides align to TRBD1. This CDR3 comprises 14 residues. Trimming cost V 4 bases and J 2 bases; bases outside gene matches: 4. Germline CDR1 is SGHKS and CDR2 is YYEKEE (reference sequence). Here the CDR3 reads CASSPGTGPYEQYV. DNA of the CDR3: TGTGCCAGCAGCCCCGGGACAGGGCCCTACGAGCAGTACGTC.

The V gene is TRBV27, the J gene TRBJ2-7; the match to TRBD1 covers 8 bases. V was pared by 0 bases and J by 3 bases, with 7 bases of the junction left unmatched. The CDR3 covers 16 residues. Per the germline V gene, CDR1 is MNHEY and CDR2 is SMNVEV (reference sequence). CDR3 bases: TGTGCCAGCAGTTTATCCGTCCAGGGGGCAGACTACGAGCAGTACTTC. It yields the protein CASSLSVQGADYEQYF.

The chain combines TRBV10-2 with TRBJ2-7, with D maybe TRBD1 (5 bases). The CDR3 has 15 amino acids. Germline V gene data show CDR1 as WSHSY and CDR2 as SAAADI. Trimming took off 2 bases at V and 2 bases at J, with 13 bases between the two ends. CDR3 amino acids: CASSEIQDIPYEQYF. DNA of the CDR3: TGCGCCAGCAGTGAGATACAGGATATCCCCTACGAGCAGTACTTC.

About this clone itself: At one end, the junction sequence differs from germline, possibly due to a read error. The rearrangement links TRBV7-7 to TRBJ2-1; D ambiguous. Germline V gives CDR1 SSHAT, CDR2 FNYEAQ (reference sequence). The CDR3 contains 14 residues. DNA for the CDR3: TGTGCTAGCAGCGAGCACGCCCAAAACAATGAGCAGTTCTTC. As protein: CASSEHAQNNEQFF.

The rearrangement links TRBV4-3 to TRBJ2-1, with 15 bases that match TRBD2. Germline assignment: CDR1 LGHNA and CDR2 YSLEER. CDR3 length equals 17 residues. V lost 0 bases to trimming and J lost 14 bases; unmatched junction nucleotides: 11. The CDR3 DNA reads as TGCGCCAGCAGCCAAGATGTTTGGGGACTAGCGGGGGGTGGTAAGTTCTTC. This codes for CASSQDVWGLAGGGKFF.

In this sample, this clone turned up once. The rearrangement uses TRBV7-2 and TRBJ2-5; 8 bases are a match to TRBD2. Germline values: CDR1 SGHTA, CDR2 FQGNSA. The J segment lost 5 bases and the V segment lost 2 bases, leaving 7 bases of the junction unmatched. The CDR3 spans 15 residues. The CDR3: CASSLYVRGVETQYF. The DNA for the CDR3 is TGTGCCAGCAGCTTATATGTGCGGGGGGTCGAGACCCAGTACTTC.

The chain combines TRBV11-2 with TRBJ1-1, with D hard to call. Trimming took off 2 bases at V and 4 bases at J, with 17 bases between the two ends. The CDR3 spans 16 residues. Germline V gene sequence: CDR1 SGHAT, CDR2 FQNNGV. The CDR3 DNA reads TGTGCCAGCAGCTTACTATATAGACAACCAATCACTGAAGCTTTCTTT. Protein product: CASSLLYRQPITEAFF. Variable domain in full (rest from reference TRBV11-2 and TRBJ1-1): EAGVAQSPRYKIIEKRQSVAFWCNPISGHATLYWYQQILGQGPKLLIQFQNNGVVDDSQLPKDRFSAERLKGVDSTLKIQPAKLEDSAVYLCASSLLYRQPITEAFFGQGTRLTVV.

V and J are TRBV4-1 and TRBJ1-1, with D perhaps TRBD1 (6 bases). The CDR3 is 15 residues long. The germline CDR1 and CDR2 sequences are MGHRA and YSYEKL. V was cut by 8 bases and J by 1 base, with 17 bases left in between. CDR3 protein: CASAPAGAGNTEAFF. The CDR3 coding sequence is TGCGCCAGCGCCCCGGCGGGGGCTGGGAACACTGAAGCTTTCTTT.

This chain links TRBV28 with TRBJ1-2; D might be TRBD1 (6 bases). The CDR3 sequence is 14 residues long. Trimming removed 7 bases from V and 1 base from J, with 13 bases in between. Germline values: CDR1 MDHEN, CDR2 SYDVKM. CDR3 region: CASTIQGINYGYTF. The CDR3 nucleotides are TGTGCCAGCACCATACAGGGTATTAACTATGGCTACACCTTC.

The CDR3 sequence is CASSRTGYNEQFF. CDR3 in DNA: TGTGCCAGCAGCCGGACAGGCTACAATGAGCAGTTCTTC. The chain joins TRBV7-9 to TRBJ2-1, with 7 bases identical to TRBD1. Germline V gives CDR1 SEHNR, CDR2 FQNEAQ (reference sequence). The CDR3 runs to 13 residues. V was clipped by 5 bases and J by 3 bases; unmatched bases: 1.

This chain uses TRBV11-2 with TRBJ2-1; the match to TRBD1 covers 7 bases. The germline gives CDR1 SGHAT, CDR2 FQNNGV. V shed 4 bases and J 3 bases; nucleotides not matched to a gene: 12. This CDR3 spans 17 amino acids. Here the CDR3 reads CASSSLNRDSYYNEQFF. The CDR3 region has the DNA TGTGCCAGCAGCTCACTAAACCGGGACAGCTACTACAATGAGCAGTTCTTC.

The V and J genes are TRBV7-6 and TRBJ2-7, with a possible D match to TRBD1 (6 bases). V was cut by 5 bases and J by 4 bases, with 12 bases left in between. The length of the CDR3 is 13 residues. The germline gives CDR1 SGHVS, CDR2 FNYEAQ. The CDR3 coding sequence is TGTGCCAGCAGCCCTAGAGGGGGTTACGAGCAGTACGTC. Translating gives CASSPRGGYEQYV.